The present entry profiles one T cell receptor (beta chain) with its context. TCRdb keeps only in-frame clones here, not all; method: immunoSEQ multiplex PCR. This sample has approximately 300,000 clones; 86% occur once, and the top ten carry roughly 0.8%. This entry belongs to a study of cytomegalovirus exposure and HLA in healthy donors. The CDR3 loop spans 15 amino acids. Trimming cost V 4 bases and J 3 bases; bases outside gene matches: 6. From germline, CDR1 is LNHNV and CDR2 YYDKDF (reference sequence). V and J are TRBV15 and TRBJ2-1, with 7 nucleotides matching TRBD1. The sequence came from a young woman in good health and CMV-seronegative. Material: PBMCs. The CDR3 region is CATSKRQGSYNEQFF. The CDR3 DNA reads TGTGCCACCAGCAAGCGACAGGGAAGCTACAATGAGCAGTTCTTC. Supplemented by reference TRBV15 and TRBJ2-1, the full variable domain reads DAMVIQNPRYQVTQFGKPVTLSCSQTLNHNVMYWYQQKSSQAPKLLFHYYDKDFNNEADTPDNFQSRRPNTSFCFLDIRSPGLGDTAMYLCATSKRQGSYNEQFFGPGTRLTVL.